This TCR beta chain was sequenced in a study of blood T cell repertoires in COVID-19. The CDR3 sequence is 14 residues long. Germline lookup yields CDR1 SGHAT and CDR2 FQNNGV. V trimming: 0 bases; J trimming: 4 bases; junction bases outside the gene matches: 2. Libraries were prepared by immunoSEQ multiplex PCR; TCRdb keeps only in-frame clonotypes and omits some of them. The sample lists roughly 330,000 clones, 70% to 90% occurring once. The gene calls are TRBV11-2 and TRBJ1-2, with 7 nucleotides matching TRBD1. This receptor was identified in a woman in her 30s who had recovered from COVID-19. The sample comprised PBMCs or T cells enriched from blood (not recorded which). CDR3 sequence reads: CASSLDRGSYGYTF. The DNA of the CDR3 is TGTGCCAGCAGCTTAGACAGGGGGAGCTATGGCTACACCTTC.